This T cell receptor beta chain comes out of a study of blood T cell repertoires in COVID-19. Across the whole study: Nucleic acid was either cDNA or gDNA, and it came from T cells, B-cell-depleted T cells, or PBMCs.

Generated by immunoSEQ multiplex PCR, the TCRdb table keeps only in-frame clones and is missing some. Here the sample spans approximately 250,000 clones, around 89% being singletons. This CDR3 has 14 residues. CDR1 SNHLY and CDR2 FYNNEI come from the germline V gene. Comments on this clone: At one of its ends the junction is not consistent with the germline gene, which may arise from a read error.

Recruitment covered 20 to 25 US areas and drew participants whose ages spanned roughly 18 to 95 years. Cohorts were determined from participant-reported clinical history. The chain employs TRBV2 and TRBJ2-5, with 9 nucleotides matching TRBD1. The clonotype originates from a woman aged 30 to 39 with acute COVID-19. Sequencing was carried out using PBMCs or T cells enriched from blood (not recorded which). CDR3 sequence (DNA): TGTGCCTGCAGGGGGACAGGGTACCAAGAGACCCAGTACTTC. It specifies CACRGTGYQETQYF.